This T cell receptor (beta chain) was observed in a study of blood T cells in healthy people across ages. Study details: Researchers report that template switching captured about one barcoded beta molecule per two T cells.

A second PCR, run for about 6 to 11 cycles, used a sample-barcoded 5' primer plus a J-beta primer mix. Tagging of each cDNA molecule was performed by a template-switch adaptor with 12 random nucleotides. Sequencing of every sample gave 3 million or more CDR3-containing paired-end reads. TCRdb reprocessed the 5' RACE reads via MiXCR and lists one record per CDR3 protein. The table lists 700,000 to 950,000 distinct CDR3 sequences, roughly 45% of them singletons, with roughly 20% in the top ten. With 10 bases removed from V and 0 bases from J, the gap between germline ends came to 13 bases. In germline, CDR1 is SGHTA, CDR2 FQGNSA. The CDR3 consists of 14 residues. Remarks on this clonotype: Its antigen is undetermined.

Study-level findings and limits: Naive T cell percentage showed a strong correlation with TCR beta diversity.

The gene calls are TRBV7-2 and TRBJ2-1; the D gene is possibly TRBD2 (5 bases). The TCR originated in a woman aged 55-70 years in good health. The sample was blood. CDR3 coding DNA: TGTGCCACCCAGCGGTCGAGCTCCTACAATGAGCAGTTCTTC. Its protein is CATQRSSSYNEQFF.